Following are 24 T cell receptor beta chains from one sample sequenced in a study of T-cell memory formation after mild COVID-19. Each CDR3 protein gets one entry after TCRdb re-called the 5' RACE reads with MiXCR. The sample yields approximately 150,000 distinct CDR3 sequences, 15% to 20% seen once. The source material was PBMCs or a T cell subset sorted from them (not recorded which). These receptors originate from an adult woman who had mild COVID-19 (a few samples of this study predate the infection). Cell type and time point are not known.

This chain uses TRBV6-5 with TRBJ1-2; D is undetermined. V dropped 4 bases and J dropped 4 bases, with 16 bases sitting between them. The CDR3 spans 15 residues. From germline, CDR1 is MNHEY and CDR2 SVGAGI. The CDR3 coding sequence is TGTGCCAGCAGTTGGTCGGGAAGGGTTGGCTATGGCTACACCTTC. It codes for CASSWSGRVGYGYTF.

This clonotype was seen a few times. The chain links TRBV9 to TRBJ1-2, with a tentative D call TRBD1 (5 bases). Germline assignment: CDR1 SGDLS and CDR2 YYNGEE. The CDR3 loop spans 14 amino acids. V lost 7 bases to trimming and J lost 2 bases, with 15 bases between them. The CDR3 coding sequence is TGTGCCAGCGCCGTCGGGGGAGGAAACTATGGCTACACCTTC. Protein product: CASAVGGGNYGYTF.

The V and J genes are TRBV11-2 and TRBJ1-1, with 7 bases aligning to TRBD1. Germline CDR1 SGHAT, CDR2 FQNNGV. The CDR3 spans 13 residues. V trimming: 4 bases; J trimming: 5 bases; junction bases outside the gene matches: 4. The CDR3 is CASSYTTGTEAFF. The CDR3 DNA reads as TGTGCCAGCAGCTACACGACAGGGACTGAAGCTTTCTTT.

This clonotype appeared a few times. The chain has TRBV12-3 or TRBV12-4 and TRBJ2-7; D might be TRBD2 (6 bases). The CDR3 is 14 amino acids. Trimming stripped 6 bases from V and 2 bases from J, with 14 bases between. This CDR3 reads CASSPDSGAYEQYF. The CDR3 DNA is TGTGCCAGCAGCCCCGACTCGGGGGCCTACGAGCAGTACTTC.

The chain couples TRBV7-2 to TRBJ2-4; perhaps TRBD1 as D (6 bases). Germline values: CDR1 SGHTA, CDR2 FQGNSA. The CDR3 has 14 residues. V gave up 5 bases and J gave up 7 bases, with 15 bases separating them. The CDR3 is CASSIQGIWNIQYF. In DNA, the CDR3 is TGTGCCAGCAGCATTCAGGGGATCTGGAACATTCAGTACTTC.

The V and J genes are TRBV29-1 and TRBJ1-1; 7 bases are a match to TRBD1. The germline V gene encodes CDR1 SQVTM and CDR2 ANQGSEA. Unmatched junction bases numbered 10, after V lost 2 bases and J lost 1 base. This CDR3 is 16 amino acids long. CDR3 nucleotides: TGCAGCGTTGAAAGGCTATGGGAGGGGGCGAACACTGAAGCTTTCTTT. It specifies CSVERLWEGANTEAFF. The full variable domain, rest sourced from reference TRBV29-1 and TRBJ1-1, is SAVISQKPSRDICQRGTSLTIQCQVDSQVTMMFWYRQQPGQSLTLIATANQGSEATYESGFVIDKFPISRPNLTFSTLTVSNMSPEDSSIYLCSVERLWEGANTEAFFGQGTRLTVV.

V gene TRBV29-1 combines with J gene TRBJ2-1, with 7 bases aligning to TRBD2. CDR3 length equals 10 residues. Germline-derived CDR1 and CDR2 are SQVTM and ANQGSEA. J was trimmed by 15 bases and V by 6 bases; bases with no gene match: 8. CDR3 region: CSVSEREGFF. The CDR3 DNA follows: TGCAGCGTGTCTGAGCGGGAAGGGTTCTTC.

This chain connects TRBV5-1 to TRBJ2-7; perhaps D is TRBD1 or TRBD2 (5 bases each). The germline V gene has CDR1 SGHRS and CDR2 YFSETQ. The CDR3 runs 15 residues. V was shortened by 2 bases and J by 0 bases, with 12 bases between the two germline ends. CDR3 sequence: CASSLSAGGSYEQYF. The CDR3, as DNA: TGCGCCAGCAGCTTATCCGCTGGGGGCTCCTACGAGCAGTACTTC.

In its sample, this clonotype is medium-sized. The chain joins TRBV20-1 to TRBJ2-5; D may be TRBD1 (5 bases). V was clipped by 1 base and J by 5 bases, with 17 bases between them. The CDR3 length is 15 residues. Germline CDR1 is DFQATT and CDR2 is SNEGSKA (reference sequence). This CDR3 reads CSARVVGAVAETQYF. As DNA, the CDR3 is TGCAGTGCTAGAGTCGTAGGGGCGGTTGCGGAGACCCAGTACTTC.

This clonotype was seen a few times. This chain connects TRBV14 to TRBJ2-1; D might be TRBD1 or TRBD2, each matching 5 bases. CDR3 length equals 16 residues. The germline V and J ends were trimmed by 0 bases and 5 bases, with 14 bases remaining between them. The germline V gene encodes CDR1 SGHDN and CDR2 FVKESK. CDR3 nucleotide sequence: TGTGCCAGCAGCCAAGATCTGGGGGAGATCAACAATGAGCAGTTCTTC. Encoded protein: CASSQDLGEINNEQFF.

This clonotype was counted many times. The rearrangement uses TRBV12-3 or TRBV12-4 and TRBJ2-2; D unclear. Between the trimmed V and J ends, which lost 3 bases and 7 bases, there was a span of 6 bases. The CDR3 extends over 12 amino acids. CDR3 sequence reads: CASSFEGGELFF. In nucleotides, the CDR3 is TGTGCCAGCAGTTTTGAAGGCGGGGAGCTGTTTTTT.

The J gene is TRBJ2-3, the V gene TRBV7-9; the D is unclear. Germline CDR1 and CDR2: SEHNR and FQNEAQ (reference sequence). The CDR3 totals 15 residues. V gave up 3 bases and J gave up 1 base, with 11 bases separating them. For the CDR3, the DNA is TGTGCCAGCAGCTTCGCGCGTGGCGGCACAGATACGCAGTATTTT. It specifies CASSFARGGTDTQYF.

A few counts support this clonotype. This sequence joins TRBV12-3 or TRBV12-4 and TRBJ2-2; 7 bases match TRBD2. This CDR3 is built from 15 residues. V trimming: 2 bases; J trimming: 4 bases; junction bases outside the gene matches: 4. The CDR3, as DNA: TGTGCCAGCAGTTTATCCGGCGGGGGCACCGGGGAGCTGTTTTTT. Amino acids: CASSLSGGGTGELFF.

The V call is TRBV5-1, the J call TRBJ2-2; the D gene is possibly TRBD1 (6 bases). This CDR3 has 15 residues. Germline V lookup: CDR1 SGHRS, CDR2 YFSETQ. V lost 1 base and J lost 6, with 13 bases in between. In nucleotides, the CDR3 is TGCGCCAGCAGCTTGTCGGTGGCAGGGGCCGGGGAGCTGTTTTTT. It translates to CASSLSVAGAGELFF.

The chain recombines TRBV27 with TRBJ2-1; 11 nucleotides agree with TRBD1. CDR1 is MNHEY and CDR2 is SMNVEV in the germline V gene (reference sequence). Trimming took 6 bases from V and 6 from J; bases not matched to a gene: 10. This CDR3 region has 16 residues. The CDR3 protein is CASSRARTGGINEQFF. The CDR3 coding sequence is TGTGCCAGCAGCCGAGCCCGGACAGGGGGCATCAATGAGCAGTTCTTC.

This clonotype was observed at least ten times. The chain combines TRBV12-3 or TRBV12-4 with TRBJ2-3, with TRBD2 identical over 8 bases. J was trimmed by 3 bases and V by 10 bases; bases with no gene match: 12. This CDR3 spans 15 amino acids. The chain's CDR3 is CATLAGLYETDTQYF. CDR3 DNA: TGTGCCACCCTAGCGGGTCTCTACGAGACAGATACGCAGTATTTT.

This clonotype was detected ten times or more. This chain links TRBV11-1 with TRBJ1-6, with D hard to call. The CDR3 contains 13 residues. The V gene lost 2 bases and the J gene lost 8 bases, with 7 bases spanning the gap. Germline lookup yields CDR1 SGHAT and CDR2 FQDESV (reference sequence). The CDR3 is CASSLKIDSPLHF. The CDR3 DNA follows: TGTGCCAGCAGCTTAAAGATCGATTCACCCCTCCACTTT.

This chain joins TRBV7-9 and TRBJ1-1; 9 bases are shared with TRBD1. V shed 4 bases and J 3 bases; nucleotides not matched to a gene: 6. This CDR3 spans 15 amino acids. Germline V gene lookup returns CDR1 SEHNR and CDR2 FQNEAQ (reference sequence). CDR3 DNA sequence: TGTGCCAGCAGCTCGAGGGGACAGGGTGACACTGAAGCTTTCTTT. Residues: CASSSRGQGDTEAFF.

V gene TRBV6-5 combines with J gene TRBJ1-2, with 8 positions matching TRBD1. Germline-derived CDR1 and CDR2 are MNHEY and SVGAGI. The V gene end was trimmed by 5 bases and the J gene end by 3 bases; junction bases not matched to a gene: 2. The CDR3 extends over 13 amino acids. The CDR3 is CASSQDRDYGYTF. As DNA, the CDR3 is TGTGCCAGCAGTCAGGACAGGGACTATGGCTACACCTTC.

The chain joins TRBV5-4 to TRBJ2-7; D ambiguous. This CDR3 region has 15 residues. Trimming left V 4 bases short and J 3 bases short, with 17 bases between. Germline V lookup: CDR1 SGHNT, CDR2 YYREEE (reference sequence). The CDR3 loop reads CASSDASVSFYEQYF. DNA for the CDR3: TGTGCCAGCAGCGACGCCAGCGTAAGTTTCTACGAGCAGTACTTC.

The gene calls are TRBV9 and TRBJ2-3; possibly TRBD1 or TRBD2 for D (5 bases each). Germline CDR1 and CDR2: SGDLS and YYNGEE. The CDR3 length is 14 residues. Trimming took off 3 bases at V and 0 bases at J, with 8 bases between the two ends. The CDR3 DNA follows: TGTGCCAGCAGCGGGGGACCTAGCACAGATACGCAGTATTTT. It translates to CASSGGPSTDTQYF.

This clonotype has at least ten counts. The chain carries TRBV5-6 and TRBJ2-1; 13 bases agree with TRBD2. The CDR3 length is 18 residues. Trimming cost V 6 bases and J 6 bases; bases outside gene matches: 15. Germline CDR1 reads SGHDT; CDR2 reads YYEEEE. This chain's CDR3 is CASTLTSGRTRGSNEQFF. The CDR3, as DNA: TGTGCCAGCACCCTGACTAGCGGGAGGACTCGGGGCTCCAATGAGCAGTTCTTC.

This clonotype came up a few times. The chain recombines TRBV5-1 with TRBJ2-7; 9 bases match TRBD2. The CDR3 is 14 residues long. CDR1 is SGHRS, CDR2 YFSETQ, per germline. Unmatched junction bases numbered 7, after V lost 5 bases and J lost 4 bases. CDR3 loop: CASRSSGTEYEQYF. CDR3 nucleotides: TGCGCCAGCAGGTCTAGCGGGACGGAGTACGAGCAGTACTTC.

V is TRBV5-1 and J is TRBJ1-1, with a tentative D call TRBD1 (6 bases). CDR3 length: 15 amino acids. Trimming shortened V by 0 bases and J by 5 bases, and 14 bases separated the two germline ends. Germline assignment: CDR1 SGHRS and CDR2 YFSETQ. CDR3 DNA: TGCGCCAGCAGCTTGGCGGCCCCAGGGGAAACTGAAGCTTTCTTT. It encodes CASSLAAPGETEAFF.